This T cell receptor beta chain stems from a study of blood T cells in healthy people across ages. The CDR3 sequence is 14 residues long. Germline V gene data show CDR1 as SGDLS and CDR2 as YYNGEE. The V end was cut by 4 bases, the J end by 2 bases, with 13 bases between. Many counts were recorded for this clonotype. The second PCR ran roughly 6 to 12 cycles with a sample-barcoded 5' primer and J-beta primers. TCRdb redid the calling of the 5' RACE reads with MiXCR, one entry per CDR3 protein. The sample includes 630,000 or so distinct CDR3 sequences, approximately 30% of them seen just once. This TCR was sampled from an elderly woman in good health. The sample was blood. The genes are TRBV9 and TRBJ2-7; D possibly matches TRBD1 or TRBD2 (7 bases each). The CDR3 DNA reads TGTGCCAGCAGCCCCAGGGGGGGGCCCTACGAGCAGTACTTC. It translates to CASSPRGGPYEQYF.